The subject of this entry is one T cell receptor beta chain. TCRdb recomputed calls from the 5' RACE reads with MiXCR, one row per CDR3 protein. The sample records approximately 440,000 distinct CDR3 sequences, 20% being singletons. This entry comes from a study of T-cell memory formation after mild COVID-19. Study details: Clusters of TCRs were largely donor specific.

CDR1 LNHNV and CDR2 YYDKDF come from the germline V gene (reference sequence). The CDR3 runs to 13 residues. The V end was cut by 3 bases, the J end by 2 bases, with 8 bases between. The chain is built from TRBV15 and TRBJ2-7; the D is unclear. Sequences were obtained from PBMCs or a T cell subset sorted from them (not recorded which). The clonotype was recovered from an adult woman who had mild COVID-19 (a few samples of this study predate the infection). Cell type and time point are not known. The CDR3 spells CATSSDVAYEQYF. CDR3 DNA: TGTGCCACCAGCAGTGACGTCGCCTACGAGCAGTACTTC.